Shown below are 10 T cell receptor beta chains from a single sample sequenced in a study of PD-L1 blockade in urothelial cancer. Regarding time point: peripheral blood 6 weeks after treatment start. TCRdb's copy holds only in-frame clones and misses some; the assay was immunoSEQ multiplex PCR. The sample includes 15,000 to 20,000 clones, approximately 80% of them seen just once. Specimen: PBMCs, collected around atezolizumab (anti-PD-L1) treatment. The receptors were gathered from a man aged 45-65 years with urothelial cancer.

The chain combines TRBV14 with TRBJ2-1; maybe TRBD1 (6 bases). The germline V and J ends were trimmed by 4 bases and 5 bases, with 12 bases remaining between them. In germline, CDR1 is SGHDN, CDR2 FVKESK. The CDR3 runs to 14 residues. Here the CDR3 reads CASSPQTGNNEQFF. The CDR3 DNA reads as TGTGCCAGCAGCCCGCAAACAGGGAACAATGAGCAGTTCTTC.

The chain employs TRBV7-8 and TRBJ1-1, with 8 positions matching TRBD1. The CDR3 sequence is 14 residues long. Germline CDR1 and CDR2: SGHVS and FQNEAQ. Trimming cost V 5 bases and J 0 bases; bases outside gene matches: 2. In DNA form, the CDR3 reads TGTGCCAGCAGCACGGACAGGGTGAACACTGAAGCTTTCTTT. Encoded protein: CASSTDRVNTEAFF.

CDR3 protein: CASSNPSLRDRVFSEQFF. The CDR3 nucleotides are TGTGCCAGTAGTAACCCCTCTCTTAGGGACAGGGTTTTTAGTGAGCAGTTCTTC. The chain combines TRBV19 with TRBJ2-1; 9 nucleotides agree with TRBD1. V shed 4 bases and J 9 bases; nucleotides not matched to a gene: 19. Germline-derived CDR1 and CDR2 are LNHDA and SQIVND (reference sequence). The CDR3 runs 18 residues.

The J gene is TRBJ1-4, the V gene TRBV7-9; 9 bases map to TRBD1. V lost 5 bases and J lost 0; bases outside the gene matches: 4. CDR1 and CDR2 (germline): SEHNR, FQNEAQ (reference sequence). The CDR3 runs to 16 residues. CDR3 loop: CASSLTGGATNEKLFF. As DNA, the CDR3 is TGTGCCAGCAGCCTGACAGGGGGGGCAACTAATGAAAAACTGTTTTTT.

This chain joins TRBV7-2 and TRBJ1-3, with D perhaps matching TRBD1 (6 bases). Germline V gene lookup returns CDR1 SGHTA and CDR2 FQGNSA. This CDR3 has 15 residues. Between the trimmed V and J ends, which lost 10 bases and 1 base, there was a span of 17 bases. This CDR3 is CATSTKGGSGNTIYF. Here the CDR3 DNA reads TGTGCCACCTCGACGAAAGGGGGTTCTGGAAACACCATATATTTT.

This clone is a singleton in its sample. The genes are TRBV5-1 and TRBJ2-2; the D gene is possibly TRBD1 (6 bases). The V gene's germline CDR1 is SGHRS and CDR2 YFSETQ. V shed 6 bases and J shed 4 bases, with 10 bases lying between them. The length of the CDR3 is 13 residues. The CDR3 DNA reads TGCGCCAGCAAAACAGGGAGCACCGGGGAGCTGTTTTTT. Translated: CASKTGSTGELFF.

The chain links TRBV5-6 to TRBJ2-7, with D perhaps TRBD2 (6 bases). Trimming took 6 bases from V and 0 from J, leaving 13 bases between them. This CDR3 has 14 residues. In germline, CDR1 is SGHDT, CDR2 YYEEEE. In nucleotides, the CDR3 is TGTGCCAGCACCCGGTACGGGGGCTCCTACGAGCAGTACTTC. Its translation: CASTRYGGSYEQYF.

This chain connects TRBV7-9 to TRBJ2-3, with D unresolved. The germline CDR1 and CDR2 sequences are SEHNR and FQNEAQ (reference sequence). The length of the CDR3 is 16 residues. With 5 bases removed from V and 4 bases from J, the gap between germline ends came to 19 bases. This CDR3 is CASSPRHTPGPDTQYF. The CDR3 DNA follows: TGTGCCAGCAGCCCAAGACACACCCCCGGTCCAGATACGCAGTATTTT.

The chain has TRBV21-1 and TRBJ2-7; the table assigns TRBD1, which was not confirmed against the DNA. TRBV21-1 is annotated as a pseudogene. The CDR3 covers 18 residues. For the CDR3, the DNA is TGTGCCAGCAGCAAAGGACGGTTTGGGACAGGGCTGGCCTACGAGCAGTACTTC. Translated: CASSKGRFGTGLAYEQYF.

CDR3 bases: TGTGCCAGCAGCCAGGGACAGTACACCGGGGAGCTGTTTTTT. Amino acid sequence: CASSQGQYTGELFF. V usage is TRBV7-9 and J usage is TRBJ2-2, with 7 nucleotides matching TRBD1. Trimming removed 5 bases from V and 3 bases from J; junction bases left unmatched: 3. The CDR3 contains 14 residues. Germline V gives CDR1 SEHNR, CDR2 FQNEAQ (reference sequence).